These 26 T cell receptor beta chains originate from one sample sequenced in a study of T-cell reconstitution after alpha-beta-depleted transplantation in children. Unique molecular identifiers were used to barcode this TCRbeta library. One entry per CDR3 protein, called by TCRdb with MiXCR from the PCR reads. In the table there are 450,000 to 600,000 distinct CDR3 sequences, 10% to 13% of which are singletons. Sample: PBMCs, taken before TCRalphabeta/CD19-depleted stem cell transplant. These receptors all stem from a child aged 2-15 years with inherited bone marrow failure, due to receive a stem cell transplant.

This clonotype occurred many times. The chain employs TRBV12-3 or TRBV12-4 and TRBJ2-1; D ambiguous. This CDR3 is built from 15 residues. Trimming pared 5 bases from V and 2 bases from J, leaving 13 bases between. The CDR3 DNA reads as TGTGCCAGCAGTACCCCTTCGCGAACCTACAATGAGCAGTTCTTC. Residues: CASSTPSRTYNEQFF.

The table lists this clonotype with many counts. The CDR3: CASSSGRLNTGELFF. CDR3 sequence (DNA): TGTGCCAGCAGCTCCGGCCGGCTCAACACCGGGGAGCTGTTTTTT. This chain links TRBV7-2 with TRBJ2-2; D not resolved. The germline gives CDR1 SGHTA, CDR2 FQGNSA. With 4 bases removed from V and 2 bases from J, the gap between germline ends came to 11 bases. The CDR3 extends over 15 amino acids.

This clonotype has only a few counts. The chain uses TRBV20-1 and TRBJ2-7, with D possibly TRBD2 on 5 matching bases. Germline-derived CDR1 and CDR2 are DFQATT and SNEGSKA (reference sequence). The CDR3 totals 12 residues. V dropped 3 bases and J dropped 3 bases, with 9 bases sitting between them. In DNA form, the CDR3 reads TGCAGTGCTAGCGGACTTTACTACGAGCAGTACTTC. It yields the protein CSASGLYYEQYF.

This clonotype was counted at least ten times. The chain combines TRBV5-1 with TRBJ2-1; 9 bases align to TRBD2. Looked up from germline, CDR1 is SGHRS and CDR2 is YFSETQ. The CDR3 spans 15 residues. The trim removed 0 bases at V and 8 bases at J, leaving 6 bases unmatched. Here the CDR3 DNA reads TGCGCCAGCAGCTTGGTGGCGGGAGGGCTGTATGAGCAGTTCTTC. It is translated as CASSLVAGGLYEQFF.

This clonotype was recorded many times. The rearrangement uses TRBV5-5 and TRBJ2-7; D is undetermined. This CDR3 is 14 amino acids long. Between the trimmed V and J ends, which lost 0 bases and 2 bases, there was a span of 9 bases. The germline V gene has CDR1 SGHKS and CDR2 YYEKEE (reference sequence). The CDR3 loop is CASSLVVHPYEQYF. In DNA, the CDR3 is TGTGCCAGCAGCTTGGTAGTACATCCCTACGAGCAGTACTTC. Looking up the rest from reference TRBV5-5 and TRBJ2-7 gives the full variable domain: DAGVTQSPTHLIKTRGQQVTLRCSPISGHKSVSWYQQVLGQGPQFIFQYYEKEERGRGNFPDRFSARQFPNYSSELNVNALLLGDSALYLCASSLVVHPYEQYFGPGTRLTVT.

This clonotype was observed at least ten times. The chain carries TRBV12-3 or TRBV12-4 and TRBJ2-1; D is undetermined. V was shortened by 3 bases and J by 8 bases, with 5 bases between the two germline ends. This CDR3 contains 11 residues. CDR3 coding DNA: TGTGCCAGCAGTTTTCTCGATGAGCAGTTCTTC. Its translation is CASSFLDEQFF.

The J gene is TRBJ1-2, the V gene TRBV7-9; 7 nucleotides align to TRBD1. Germline CDR1 reads SEHNR; CDR2 reads FQNEAQ (reference sequence). The J segment lost 1 base and the V segment lost 4 bases, leaving 6 bases of the junction unmatched. The CDR3 runs 15 residues. In DNA, the CDR3 is TGTGCCAGCAGCTGGGGACAGCTTCTTAACTATGGCTACACCTTC. Amino acid sequence: CASSWGQLLNYGYTF.

This clonotype was observed many times. This chain joins TRBV10-3 and TRBJ2-4; D is perhaps TRBD2 (5 bases). This CDR3 spans 17 amino acids. Germline V gene lookup returns CDR1 ENHRY and CDR2 SYGVKD. V was shortened by 0 bases and J by 1 base, with 13 bases between the two germline ends. CDR3 nucleotide sequence: TGTGCCATCAGTGAGTCGGGTGGGAGTGTGGCCAAAAACATTCAGTACTTC. Translation gives CAISESGGSVAKNIQYF.

This clonotype was counted many times. The chain has TRBV5-6 and TRBJ2-1, with D unresolved. Trimming removed 0 bases from V and 5 bases from J, with 12 bases in between. This CDR3 comprises 15 residues. Germline lookup yields CDR1 SGHDT and CDR2 YYEEEE. The CDR3 protein is CASSLGAWGDNEQFF. CDR3 nucleotides: TGTGCCAGCAGCTTGGGGGCGTGGGGTGACAATGAGCAGTTCTTC.

This clonotype was observed at least ten times. This chain connects TRBV20-1 to TRBJ2-3; 12 bases match TRBD2. CDR3 length: 16 residues. Germline V gene lookup returns CDR1 DFQATT and CDR2 SNEGSKA (reference sequence). The trim removed 2 bases at V and 5 bases at J, leaving 8 bases unmatched. In DNA, the CDR3 is TGCAGTGCTAGACGGCCTAGCGGGAGGGTGGGAGATACGCAGTATTTT. Translation: CSARRPSGRVGDTQYF.

This clonotype has more than one count but fewer than ten. V gene TRBV5-1 combines with J gene TRBJ2-3, with D possibly matching TRBD1 (7 bases). The CDR3 sequence is 20 residues long. Per the germline V gene, CDR1 is SGHRS and CDR2 is YFSETQ. V was clipped by 3 bases and J by 4 bases, with 30 bases between them. CDR3 region: CASSSDGTDSWAGIPDTQYF. The DNA for the CDR3 is TGCGCCAGCAGCTCGGACGGGACAGATAGTTGGGCGGGGATCCCAGATACGCAGTATTTT.

This clonotype was observed at least ten times. The V call is TRBV20-1, the J call TRBJ2-3, with 7 bases aligning to TRBD1. This CDR3 is built from 12 residues. Germline CDR1 and CDR2: DFQATT and SNEGSKA (reference sequence). V shed 3 bases, J shed 7 bases, and the junction held 4 bases outside the gene matches. The CDR3 loop reads CSASYRGNTQYF. DNA of the CDR3: TGCAGTGCTAGTTACAGGGGAAATACGCAGTATTTT.

Note on this clonotype: This sequence may be a read error, since a much larger clone differs from it by one base. The chain uses TRBV20-1 and TRBJ2-7, with a possible D match to TRBD2 (7 bases). Germline loops: CDR1 DFQATT, CDR2 SNEGSKA (reference sequence). This CDR3 is built from 14 residues. The CDR3 region is CRARGGLAVYEQYF. The CDR3 coding sequence is TGCAGAGCTAGAGGGGGGCTAGCGGTCTACGAGCAGTACTTC.

The table lists this clonotype with many counts. V and J are TRBV29-1 and TRBJ2-5; D is ambiguous. The germline gives CDR1 SQVTM, CDR2 ANQGSEA. Trimming shortened V by 7 bases and J by 2 bases, and 11 bases separated the two germline ends. The CDR3 consists of 12 residues. CDR3 DNA sequence: TGCAGCGCTGGACGTCTACAAGAGACCCAGTACTTC. Translation: CSAGRLQETQYF.

This clonotype was recorded at least ten times. The CDR3 spells CSAPGPQAGDEQFF. The DNA for the CDR3 is TGCAGTGCTCCCGGGCCCCAAGCGGGCGATGAGCAGTTCTTC. The chain is built from TRBV20-1 and TRBJ2-1; a weak D match, TRBD2 (6 bases). Deletions cut 5 bases from V and 8 bases from J, with 19 bases between. Per germline, CDR1 DFQATT and CDR2 SNEGSKA (reference sequence). This CDR3 has 14 residues.

This clonotype occurred many times. The chain couples TRBV5-1 to TRBJ2-5; TRBD2 agrees at 7 bases. The CDR3 spans 16 residues. With V trimmed by 1 base and J by 2 bases, 8 bases remained unmatched. The germline V gene has CDR1 SGHRS and CDR2 YFSETQ. The chain's CDR3 is CASSLTLRTRQETQYF. Here the CDR3 DNA reads TGCGCCAGCAGCTTGACTCTGAGGACTAGACAAGAGACCCAGTACTTC.

The gene calls are TRBV20-1 and TRBJ2-1, with D possibly matching TRBD2 (5 bases). The CDR3 runs 14 residues. From germline, CDR1 is DFQATT and CDR2 SNEGSKA (reference sequence). V was trimmed by 4 bases and J by 2 bases, leaving 12 bases between them. The CDR3 DNA reads TGCAGTGCTAAGCCGGAGCGGCCCTACAATGAGCAGTTCTTC. Its translation: CSAKPERPYNEQFF.

The chain is built from TRBV13 and TRBJ2-5; 15 bases fit TRBD2. CDR1 PRHDT and CDR2 FYEKMQ come from the germline V gene (reference sequence). The CDR3 is made up of 16 amino acids. Trimming cost V 5 bases and J 5 bases; bases outside gene matches: 6. CDR3 sequence (DNA): TGTGCCAGCAGCCTGGGACTAGCGGGAGGAATGGAGACCCAGTACTTC. Translated: CASSLGLAGGMETQYF.

The table lists this clonotype with many counts. This chain joins TRBV4-2 and TRBJ1-2; 8 positions match TRBD1. Per the germline V gene, CDR1 is LGHNA and CDR2 is YNFKEQ. Unmatched junction bases numbered 8, after V lost 0 bases and J lost 8 bases. The CDR3 runs to 15 residues. The CDR3 loop reads CASSQDRVDRAGYTF. Here the CDR3 DNA reads TGTGCCAGCAGCCAAGATCGGGTGGACAGGGCGGGCTACACCTTC.

This sequence joins TRBV5-4 and TRBJ1-1; 10 bases line up with TRBD1. Trimming at V came to 2 bases and at J to 5 bases, leaving 3 bases not matched to a gene. CDR1 is SGHNT, CDR2 YYREEE, per germline (reference sequence). This CDR3 comprises 14 residues. CDR3 region: CASSFGTGETEAFF. CDR3 DNA: TGTGCCAGCAGCTTCGGGACAGGGGAAACTGAAGCTTTCTTT. Supplemented by reference TRBV5-4 and TRBJ1-1, the full variable domain reads ETGVTQSPTHLIKTRGQQVTLRCSSQSGHNTVSWYQQALGQGPQFIFQYYREEENGRGNFPPRFSGLQFPNYSSELNVNALELDDSALYLCASSFGTGETEAFFGQGTRLTVV.

This clonotype was counted many times. The chain is built from TRBV27 and TRBJ2-1, with D unresolved. Germline loops: CDR1 MNHEY, CDR2 SMNVEV (reference sequence). The CDR3 extends over 13 amino acids. Trimming removed 2 bases at V and 7 bases at J, with 9 bases between. CDR3 in DNA: TGTGCCAGCAGTTTAGGGGTCCGTAATGAGCAGTTCTTC. Encoded protein: CASSLGVRNEQFF.

On this clonotype itself: A much larger clone is a single base away; this may be a read error. V is TRBV29-1 and J is TRBJ2-1; D is undetermined. The germline V gene encodes CDR1 SQVTM and CDR2 ANQGSEA. The ends were cut back, 4 bases at V and 3 bases at J, with 13 bases in the middle. The CDR3 runs to 14 residues. This CDR3 is CSVVWFRCYNEQFF. In DNA, the CDR3 is TGCAGCGTTGTCTGGTTCAGGTGCTACAATGAGCAGTTCTTC.

The rearrangement joins TRBV20-1 to TRBJ2-7; no clear D gene. Trimming shortened V by 1 base and J by 4 bases, and 5 bases separated the two germline ends. The CDR3 spans 11 residues. In germline, CDR1 is DFQATT, CDR2 SNEGSKA (reference sequence). The DNA for the CDR3 is TGCAGTGCTAGAGGTATTTACGAGCAGTACTTC. Protein sequence: CSARGIYEQYF.

V and J are TRBV20-1 and TRBJ2-1; no reliable D call. Between the trimmed V and J ends, which lost 3 bases and 2 bases, there was a span of 5 bases. The CDR3 runs to 12 residues. The germline V gene has CDR1 DFQATT and CDR2 SNEGSKA (reference sequence). The CDR3 nucleotides read TGCAGTGCTAGGCCTCCCTACAATGAGCAGTTCTTC. Translation: CSARPPYNEQFF.

This chain uses TRBV2 with TRBJ1-2, with TRBD1 matching over 8 bases. There are 14 residues in the CDR3. V lost 5 bases to trimming and J lost 4 bases; unmatched junction nucleotides: 6. CDR1 is SNHLY, CDR2 FYNNEI, per germline. The CDR3 sequence: CASSQDRGRYGYTF. The CDR3 bases are TGTGCCAGCAGTCAAGACAGGGGTCGCTATGGCTACACCTTC.

Ten or more counts support this clonotype. The V gene is TRBV12-3 or TRBV12-4, the J gene TRBJ1-1; 7 nucleotides agree with TRBD1. Unmatched junction bases numbered 12, after V lost 1 base and J lost 4 bases. The CDR3 contains 17 residues. The CDR3 protein is CASSLGGGGLRGTEAFF. The CDR3 region has the DNA TGTGCCAGCAGTTTAGGTGGAGGGGGCCTACGGGGCACTGAAGCTTTCTTT.